What follows describes a single TCR beta chain. This CDR3 contains 12 residues. CDR1 is LGHDT, CDR2 YNNKEL, per germline (reference sequence). Trimming removed 1 base from V and 8 bases from J, with 8 bases in between. This sample was taken from a study of Graves' ophthalmopathy and Graves' hyperthyroidism. The study amplified TCR beta CDR3 regions using RNA transcripts. HTBI-primed first-round RT-PCR preceded second-round multiplex PCR. TCRdb recomputed calls from the multiplex PCR reads with MiXCR, one row per CDR3 protein. This sample has hundreds of thousands of distinct CDR3 sequences; 20% to 25% occur once, and the top ten carry more than 5.5%. Hyperthyroidism showing no ophthalmopathy within 18 months of follow-up was stable. The authors enrolled newly diagnosed hyperthyroidism patients aged 18 to 65 with under 2 months' duration. Isolation of PBMCs was performed using around 9.1 ml of fresh peripheral blood.

The source is a young woman with stable Graves' hyperthyroidism. Some clones in this sample may be carry-over from other donors' samples. The rearrangement joins TRBV3-1 to TRBJ1-1; weak D call: TRBD1 (5 bases). Sequencing was done on a sample of peripheral blood. The CDR3 here is CASSQVPGEAFF. The CDR3 nucleotides read TGTGCCAGCAGCCAAGTCCCAGGGGAAGCTTTCTTT.